This entry describes one TCR beta chain. The data derive from a study of cytomegalovirus exposure and HLA in healthy donors. The PCR employed 60 Vbeta primers together with 13 Jbeta primers. Profiled with immunoSEQ multiplex PCR; TCRdb holds only in-frame clones, not every one. This sample's clone table lists about 46,000 clones. Deletions cut 2 bases from V and 8 bases from J, with 12 bases between. This CDR3 spans 13 amino acids. CDR1 is SGHVS, CDR2 FQNEAQ, per germline. This TCR came from a woman in her thirties or forties in good health and CMV-seronegative. V usage is TRBV7-8 and J usage is TRBJ1-2, with D uncertain. The sample consisted of PBMCs. The CDR3 here is CASSLRAERGYTF. In nucleotides, the CDR3 is TGTGCCAGCAGCTTACGCGCAGAGCGAGGCTACACCTTC.